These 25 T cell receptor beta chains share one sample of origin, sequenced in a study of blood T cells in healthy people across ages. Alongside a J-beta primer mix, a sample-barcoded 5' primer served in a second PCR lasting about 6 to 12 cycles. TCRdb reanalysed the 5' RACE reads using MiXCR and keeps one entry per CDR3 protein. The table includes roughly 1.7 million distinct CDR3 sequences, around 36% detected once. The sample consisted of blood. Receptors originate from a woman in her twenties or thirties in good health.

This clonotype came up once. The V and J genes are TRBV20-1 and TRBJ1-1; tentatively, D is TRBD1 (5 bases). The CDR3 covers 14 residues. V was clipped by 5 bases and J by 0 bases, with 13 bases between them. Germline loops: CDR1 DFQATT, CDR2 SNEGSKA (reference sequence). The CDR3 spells CSAGAGPLNTEAFF. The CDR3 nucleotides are TGCAGTGCTGGGGCTGGACCGTTGAACACTGAAGCTTTCTTT.

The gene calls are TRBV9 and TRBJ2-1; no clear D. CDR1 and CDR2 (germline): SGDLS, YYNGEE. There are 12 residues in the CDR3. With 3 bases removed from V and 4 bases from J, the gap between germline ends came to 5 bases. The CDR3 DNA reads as TGTGCCAGCAGCGCCGAATACAATGAGCAGTTCTTC. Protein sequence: CASSAEYNEQFF.

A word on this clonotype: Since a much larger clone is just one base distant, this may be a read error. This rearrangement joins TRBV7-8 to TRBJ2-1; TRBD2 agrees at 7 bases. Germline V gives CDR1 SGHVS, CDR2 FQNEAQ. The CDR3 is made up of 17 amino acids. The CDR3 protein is CACSLAPGGSSYNEQFF. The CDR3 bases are TGTGCCTGCAGCTTAGCGCCGGGCGGGAGCTCCTACAATGAGCAGTTCTTC.

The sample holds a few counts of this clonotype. Here the CDR3 reads CASRLTGGYWSYEQYF. The CDR3 region has the DNA TGTGCCAGCAGACTTACAGGGGGGTATTGGTCCTACGAGCAGTACTTC. The chain links TRBV7-6 to TRBJ2-7, with TRBD1 matching 8 bases. Germline values: CDR1 SGHVS, CDR2 FNYEAQ. The trim removed 6 bases at V and 1 base at J, leaving 11 bases unmatched. This CDR3 is 16 amino acids long.

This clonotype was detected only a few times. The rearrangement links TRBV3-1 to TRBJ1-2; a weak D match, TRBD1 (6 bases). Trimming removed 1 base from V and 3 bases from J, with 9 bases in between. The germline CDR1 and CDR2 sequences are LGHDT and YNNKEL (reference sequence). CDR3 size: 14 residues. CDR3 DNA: TGTGCCAGCAGCCAAGGGACAGTGGACTATGGCTACACCTTC. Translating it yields CASSQGTVDYGYTF. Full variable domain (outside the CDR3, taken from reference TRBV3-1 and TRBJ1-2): DTAVSQTPKYLVTQMGNDKSIKCEQNLGHDTMYWYKQDSKKFLKIMFSYNNKELIINETVPNRFSPKSPDKAHLNLHINSLELGDSAVYFCASSQGTVDYGYTFGSGTRLTVV.

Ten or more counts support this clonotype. The CDR3, as DNA: TGCAGCGTTGAACCCGACAGGGAGGAGACCCAGTACTTC. Translation: CSVEPDREETQYF. The chain combines TRBV29-1 with TRBJ2-5; TRBD1 aligns across 7 bases. Per germline, CDR1 SQVTM and CDR2 ANQGSEA. The CDR3 consists of 13 residues. Germline trimming cut 2 bases from V and 5 bases from J; bases unmatched to any gene: 5.

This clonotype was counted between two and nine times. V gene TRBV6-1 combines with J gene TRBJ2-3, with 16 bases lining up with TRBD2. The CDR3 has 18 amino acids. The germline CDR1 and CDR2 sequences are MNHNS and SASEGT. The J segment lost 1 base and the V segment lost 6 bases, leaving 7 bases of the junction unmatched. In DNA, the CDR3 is TGTGCCAGCAGCCCGGGACTAGCGGGGGGGGCGCGCACAGATACGCAGTATTTT. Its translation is CASSPGLAGGARTDTQYF.

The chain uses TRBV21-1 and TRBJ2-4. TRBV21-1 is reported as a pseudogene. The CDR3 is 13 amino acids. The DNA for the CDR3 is TGTGCCAGCAGCAAAATCCGGCTCAACATTCAGTACTTC. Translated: CASSKIRLNIQYF.

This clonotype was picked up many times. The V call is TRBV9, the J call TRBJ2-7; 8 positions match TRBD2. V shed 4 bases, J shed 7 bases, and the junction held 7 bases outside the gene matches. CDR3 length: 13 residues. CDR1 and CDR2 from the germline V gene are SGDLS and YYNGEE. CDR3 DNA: TGTGCCAGCAGCTCCGGGACGGGGGGGGAGCAGTACTTC. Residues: CASSSGTGGEQYF.

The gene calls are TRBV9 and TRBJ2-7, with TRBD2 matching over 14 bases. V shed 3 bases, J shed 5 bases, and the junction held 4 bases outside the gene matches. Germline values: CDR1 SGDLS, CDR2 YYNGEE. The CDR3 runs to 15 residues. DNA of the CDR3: TGTGCCAGCAGCGCCGGGACTAGCGGGGGTCACGAGCAGTACTTC. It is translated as CASSAGTSGGHEQYF.

CDR3 nucleotides: TGTGCCAGCAGCTTACAGGGGGGTTTTTATGAGCAGTTCTTC. It codes for CASSLQGGFYEQFF. V is TRBV28 and J is TRBJ2-1; 8 positions agree with TRBD1. Germline CDR1 is MDHEN and CDR2 is SYDVKM. The CDR3 consists of 14 residues. J gave up 8 bases and V 6 bases, and 9 bases lay outside the gene matches.

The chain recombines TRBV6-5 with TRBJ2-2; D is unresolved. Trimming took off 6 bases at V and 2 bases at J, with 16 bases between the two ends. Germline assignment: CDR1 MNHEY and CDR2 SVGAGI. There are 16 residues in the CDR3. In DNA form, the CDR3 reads TGTGCCAGCAGCCGATCCACCTATCGAAACACCGGGGAGCTGTTTTTT. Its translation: CASSRSTYRNTGELFF.

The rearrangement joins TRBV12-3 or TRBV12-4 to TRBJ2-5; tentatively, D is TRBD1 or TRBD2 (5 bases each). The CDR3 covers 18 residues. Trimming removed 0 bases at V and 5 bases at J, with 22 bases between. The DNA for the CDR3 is TGTGCCAGCAGTTTAGCTCTCGGGGCGCGGACATGGGACGAGACCCAGTACTTC. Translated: CASSLALGARTWDETQYF.

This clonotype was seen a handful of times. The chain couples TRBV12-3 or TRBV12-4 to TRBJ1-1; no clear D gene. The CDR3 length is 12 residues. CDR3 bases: TGTATTTCGGGCGGATTGAACACTGAAGCTTTCTTT. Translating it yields CISGGLNTEAFF.

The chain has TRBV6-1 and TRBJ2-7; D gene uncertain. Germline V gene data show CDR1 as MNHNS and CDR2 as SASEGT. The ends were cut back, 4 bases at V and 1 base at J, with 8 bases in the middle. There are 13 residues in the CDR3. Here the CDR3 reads CASSVSESYEQYF. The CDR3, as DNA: TGTGCCAGCAGTGTAAGTGAGTCCTACGAGCAGTACTTC.

The CDR3 region has the DNA TGTGCCAGCAGTTTCAGACTAGCTTCTGGCGAGCAGTACTTC. It codes for CASSFRLASGEQYF. This chain joins TRBV27 and TRBJ2-1, with TRBD2 identical over 7 bases. The last part of the DNA fits TRBJ2-7 better; the J call may be wrong. This CDR3 comprises 14 residues. The germline V gene encodes CDR1 MNHEY and CDR2 SMNVEV (reference sequence).

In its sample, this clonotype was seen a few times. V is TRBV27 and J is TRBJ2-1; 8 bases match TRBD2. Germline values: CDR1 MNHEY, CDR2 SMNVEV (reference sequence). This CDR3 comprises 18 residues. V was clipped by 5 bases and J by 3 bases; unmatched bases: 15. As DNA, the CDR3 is TGTGCCAGCAGTCGTTATACCTCCCCGGGAGGGGTCTACAATGAGCAGTTCTTC. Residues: CASSRYTSPGGVYNEQFF.

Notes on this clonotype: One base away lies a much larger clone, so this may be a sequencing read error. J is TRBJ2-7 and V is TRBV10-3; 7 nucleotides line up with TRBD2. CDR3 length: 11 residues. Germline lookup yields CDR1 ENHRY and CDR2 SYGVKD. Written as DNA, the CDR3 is TGTGCCATCAGTAGGGACTACGAGCAGAACTTC. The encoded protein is CAISRDYEQNF.

CDR3 loop: CASSLLVGGETQYF. Written as DNA, the CDR3 is TGCGCCAGCAGCTTGTTAGTGGGCGGGGAGACCCAGTACTTC. The rearrangement joins TRBV5-1 to TRBJ2-5; possibly TRBD2 for D (5 bases). The germline V gene encodes CDR1 SGHRS and CDR2 YFSETQ. The CDR3 totals 14 residues. The germline V and J ends were trimmed by 1 base and 5 bases, with 12 bases remaining between them. Looking up the rest from reference TRBV5-1 and TRBJ2-5 gives the full variable domain: KAGVTQTPRYLIKTRGQQVTLSCSPISGHRSVSWYQQTPGQGLQFLFEYFSETQRNKGNFPGRFSGRQFSNSRSEMNVSTLELGDSALYLCASSLLVGGETQYFGPGTRLLVL.

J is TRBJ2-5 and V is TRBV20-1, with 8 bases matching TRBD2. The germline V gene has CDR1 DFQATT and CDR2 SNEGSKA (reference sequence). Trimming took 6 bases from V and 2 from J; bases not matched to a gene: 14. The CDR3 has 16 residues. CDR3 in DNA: TGCAGTGCAGACGCTAAGGGACTAGGTCCACAAGAGACCCAGTACTTC. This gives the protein CSADAKGLGPQETQYF.

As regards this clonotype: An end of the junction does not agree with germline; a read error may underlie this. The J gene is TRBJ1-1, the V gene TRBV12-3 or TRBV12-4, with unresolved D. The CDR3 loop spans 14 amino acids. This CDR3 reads CAGRSPGTNTEAFF. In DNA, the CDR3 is TGTGCCGGCAGATCTCCCGGCACGAACACCGAAGCTTTCTTT.

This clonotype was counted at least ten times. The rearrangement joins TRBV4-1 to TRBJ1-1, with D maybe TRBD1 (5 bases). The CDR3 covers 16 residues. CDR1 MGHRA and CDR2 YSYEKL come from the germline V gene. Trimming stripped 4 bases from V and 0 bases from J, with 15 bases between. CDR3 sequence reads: CASSPGRQWMNTEAFF. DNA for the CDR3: TGCGCCAGCAGCCCCGGCAGACAGTGGATGAACACTGAAGCTTTCTTT.

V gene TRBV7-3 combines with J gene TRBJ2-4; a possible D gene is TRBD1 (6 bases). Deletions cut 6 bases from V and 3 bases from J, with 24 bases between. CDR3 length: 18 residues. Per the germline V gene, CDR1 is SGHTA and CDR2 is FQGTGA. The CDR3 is CASRTRPGAGECKNIQYF. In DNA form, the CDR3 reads TGTGCCAGCAGAACACGCCCTGGGGCAGGGGAGTGCAAAAACATTCAGTACTTC.

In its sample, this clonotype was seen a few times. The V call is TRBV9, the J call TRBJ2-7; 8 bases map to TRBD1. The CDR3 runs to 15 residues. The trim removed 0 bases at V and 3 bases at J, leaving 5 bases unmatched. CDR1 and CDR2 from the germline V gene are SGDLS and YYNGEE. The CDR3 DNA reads TGTGCCAGCAGCGTAGCGGGACAGGACTTCTACGAGCAGTACTTC. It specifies CASSVAGQDFYEQYF.

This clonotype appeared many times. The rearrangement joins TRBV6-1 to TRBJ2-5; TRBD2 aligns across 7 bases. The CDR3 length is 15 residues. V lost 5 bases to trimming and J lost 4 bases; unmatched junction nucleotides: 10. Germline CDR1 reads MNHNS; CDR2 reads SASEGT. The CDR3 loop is CASSPPGLRLETQYF. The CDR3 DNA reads TGTGCCAGCAGTCCACCGGGACTACGCTTAGAGACCCAGTACTTC.